This T cell receptor beta chain was captured in a study of blood T cell repertoires in COVID-19 (dated by TCRdb to 2018 to 2020). Background on the whole study: Samples from collaborators originated in the United States, Italy and Spain and spanned both the acute and convalescent phases of COVID-19. The repertoires were released in a freely available public database intended as a resource for research on the immune response to SARS-CoV-2. Deeply sampled blood TCRbeta repertoires from subjects exposed to, actively infected with, or recovered from COVID-19 were included in the dataset. The prospective study material was composed of cDNA or gDNA derived from T cells, B-cell-depleted T cells, or PBMCs. Where available, HLA class I and class II types were taken from metadata supplied by the sample provider and were not determined by assay-based typing. Sample metadata almost always included a de-identified subject ID, COVID-19 status, age in years and sex. Samples came from the ongoing ImmuneRACE study (first 160 participants) plus 1,254 subjects from 6 global collaborators.

Overall results and qualifications from the work: How much clinical and demographic metadata was included differed by source and by participant, and the metadata was provided uncurated.

In the prospective study, participants were roughly 18 to 100 years old, resided in 24 geographic areas of the United States, and were enrolled through a virtual design. To assign participants to cohorts, the prospective study relied on clinical history that participants themselves reported in a screening survey and a study questionnaire. Mobile phlebotomists in the prospective study collected whole blood, serum and a nasopharyngeal or oropharyngeal swab from every participant. Participants in the prospective study had the option to provide additional blood draws and questionnaires over an approximately 2-month period. Before DNA extraction, prospective study blood samples were shipped either frozen or at room temperature. V and J are trimmed by 0 bases and 1 base, and the gene matches miss 1 base of the junction. The cysteine opens and the phenylalanine closes a CDR3 of 15 amino acids. The DNA shown is the 45-base CDR3, in frame from base 1. CDR1 and CDR2 are read off the germline V gene as MNHEY and SVGAGI.

TCRbeta CDR3 regions were amplified from genomic DNA by means of the immunoSEQ Assay, a bias-controlled multiplex PCR. In the source study's methods: Within the assay, amplification of reference gene primers was used to estimate how many nucleated cells each sample contained. Sequence reads were collapsed and filtered to measure the absolute abundance of every unique TCRbeta CDR3 rearrangement. For each sample, productive Simpson clonality was calculated as the square root of Simpson's diversity index across productive rearrangements. Not all clones reach the TCRdb copy of this immuneACCESS table, which keeps in-frame sequences only. Checked studies attribute under half of the gap to unresolved V genes and leave the rest unexplained. V and J calls and clone size come straight from that table; D and trimming were deduced from the DNA. The sample records a few hundred thousand clones, approximately 86% of which are singletons. Around 4.4% of the sample comes from the top ten.

About this clone itself: No cognate antigen has been identified for it. Within one base of it there is no much larger clone, and no base qualities were kept.

The chain links TRBV6-5 with TRBJ2-7; 9 bases in the middle match TRBD2. The TCR sequence derives from a woman in her forties with acute COVID-19. The sample comprised PBMCs or T cells enriched from blood (not recorded which). Read as DNA, the sequence is TGTGCCAGCAGTTACTCCCTAGCGGGATCCTACGAGCAGTACTTC. Its protein is CASSYSLAGSYEQYF.